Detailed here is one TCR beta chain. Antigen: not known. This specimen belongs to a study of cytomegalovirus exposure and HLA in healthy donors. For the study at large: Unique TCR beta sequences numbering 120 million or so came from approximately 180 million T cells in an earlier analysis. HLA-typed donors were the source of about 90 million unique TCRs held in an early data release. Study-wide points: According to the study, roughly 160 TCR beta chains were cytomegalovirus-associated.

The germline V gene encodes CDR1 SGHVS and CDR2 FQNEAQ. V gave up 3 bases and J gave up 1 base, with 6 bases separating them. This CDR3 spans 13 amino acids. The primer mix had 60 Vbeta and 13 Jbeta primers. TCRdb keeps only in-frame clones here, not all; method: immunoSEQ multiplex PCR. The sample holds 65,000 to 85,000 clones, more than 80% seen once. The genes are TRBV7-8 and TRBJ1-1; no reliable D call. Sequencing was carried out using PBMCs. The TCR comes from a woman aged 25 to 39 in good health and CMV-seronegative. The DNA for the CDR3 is TGTGCCAGCAGCTTCAACGGGAACACTGAAGCTTTCTTT. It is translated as CASSFNGNTEAFF.